Included here is one T cell receptor beta chain sequence, with context. Its target is not known. This record belongs to a study of cytomegalovirus exposure and HLA in healthy donors. Looking at the study overall: Earlier results showed roughly 120 million unique TCR beta sequences derived from approximately 180 million T cells. HLA-typed donors were the source of approximately 88 million unique TCRs held in an early data release.

CDR1 SGHDT and CDR2 YYEEEE come from the germline V gene. CDR3 size: 16 residues. V was clipped by 5 bases and J by 1 base; unmatched bases: 8. It was with 60 Vbeta and 13 Jbeta primers that the PCR ran. Assay used: immunoSEQ multiplex PCR; TCRdb lists only in-frame clones, some missing. The sample includes fewer than 250,000 clones, around 86% of them seen just once. Study conclusions and caveats: More clonal expansion characterized HLA-associated TCR beta chains than equally common others in a later analysis. Highly shared sequence variants in one cluster were likely a sequencing artifact.

The chain uses TRBV5-6 and TRBJ2-7; 11 positions agree with TRBD1. This sequence was found in a woman aged 50 to 60 in good health and CMV-seropositive. The material sequenced was PBMCs. CDR3 DNA: TGTGCCAGCAGGGGTGCCGGGACAGGGGGGTCCTACGAGCAGTACTTC. This sequence encodes CASRGAGTGGSYEQYF.